The 10 T cell receptor beta chains listed next were all sequenced from one sample in a study of T cell responses to AZD1222 COVID-19 vaccine. Method: immunoSEQ multiplex PCR; TCRdb's copy keeps in-frame clones and lacks some. Of about 140,000 clones detected, 80% to 95% appear once; the ten largest clones hold less than 5%. The sample was peripheral blood, taken 28 days after the second AZD1222 dose. The receptors derive from an adult who received the AZD1222 COVID-19 vaccine.

The chain links TRBV2 to TRBJ1-2; D is undetermined. Germline V gives CDR1 SNHLY, CDR2 FYNNEI. The CDR3 totals 14 residues. Trimming cost V 2 bases and J 4 bases, with 11 bases left between them. CDR3 bases: TGTGCCAGCAGTGAAAGGCAGGCACTCTATGGCTACACCTTC. This translates into CASSERQALYGYTF.

The chain combines TRBV29-1 with TRBJ2-1; D may correspond to TRBD1 or TRBD2 (5 bases each). Germline lookup yields CDR1 SQVTM and CDR2 ANQGSEA. The CDR3 sequence is 15 residues long. V shed 6 bases and J shed 4 bases, with 19 bases lying between them. The CDR3 sequence: CSVRGWQGIYNEQFF. For the CDR3, the DNA is TGCAGCGTCCGAGGGTGGCAGGGCATATACAATGAGCAGTTCTTC.

This sequence joins TRBV19 and TRBJ2-3; tentative D call: TRBD2 (7 bases). The CDR3 runs to 16 residues. Germline CDR1 and CDR2: LNHDA and SQIVND (reference sequence). V lost 3 bases, J lost 4 bases, and 17 bases lay in between. The CDR3 reads CASSMSPGGRSDTQYF. For the CDR3, the DNA is TGTGCCAGTAGTATGTCCCCCGGGGGGCGTTCAGATACGCAGTATTTT.

J is TRBJ2-3 and V is TRBV12-5, with 7 bases fitting TRBD1. Trimming at V came to 0 bases and at J to 1 base, leaving 1 base not matched to a gene. Germline V gene data show CDR1 as LGHNT and CDR2 as FRNRAP. The CDR3 covers 15 residues. CDR3 residues: CASGLVTGGTDTQYF. As DNA, the CDR3 is TGTGCTAGTGGTTTGGTCACAGGGGGCACAGATACGCAGTATTTT.

J is TRBJ2-7 and V is TRBV12-3 or TRBV12-4; D not certain. This CDR3 has 12 amino acids. Trimming removed 7 bases at V and 4 bases at J, with 11 bases between. The CDR3 reads CASTVMGYEQYF. In nucleotides, the CDR3 is TGTGCCAGCACCGTGATGGGGTACGAGCAGTACTTC.

The V and J genes are TRBV27 and TRBJ2-7; D may be TRBD1 (6 bases). The germline V and J ends were trimmed by 5 bases and 6 bases, with 20 bases remaining between them. Germline V gene sequence: CDR1 MNHEY, CDR2 SMNVEV (reference sequence). The CDR3 covers 15 residues. The CDR3 sequence: CASSPLTGAYGEQYF. The CDR3 nucleotides are TGTGCCAGCAGTCCCTTGACAGGCGCGTACGGCGAGCAGTACTTC.

This chain uses TRBV5-5 with TRBJ2-3; D not certain. The CDR3 has 15 residues. Trimming shortened V by 1 base and J by 1 base, and 10 bases separated the two germline ends. Germline V gene sequence: CDR1 SGHKS, CDR2 YYEKEE (reference sequence). The DNA of the CDR3 is TGTGCCAGCAGCTTGTATCTGGGTGGCACAGATACGCAGTATTTT. As protein: CASSLYLGGTDTQYF.

CDR3 protein: CASSNLQGFTGELFF. The CDR3, as DNA: TGTGCCAGCAGCAACTTACAGGGTTTCACCGGGGAGCTGTTTTTT. V usage is TRBV6-5 and J usage is TRBJ2-2; maybe TRBD1 (6 bases). V lost 6 bases, J lost 4 bases, and 15 bases lay in between. CDR3 size: 15 residues. Per germline, CDR1 MNHEY and CDR2 SVGAGI.

The chain is built from TRBV4-1 and TRBJ2-2; D is unresolved. Germline V gives CDR1 MGHRA, CDR2 YSYEKL. V shed 0 bases and J shed 5 bases, with 19 bases lying between them. The CDR3 is 18 residues long. In nucleotides, the CDR3 is TGCGCCAGCAGCCAAGATCCCGGTAGTCTCCCCCCAACCGGGGAGCTGTTTTTT. This sequence encodes CASSQDPGSLPPTGELFF.

The chain recombines TRBV21-1 with TRBJ1-1; no DNA check was done on the table's D call, TRBD1. TRBV21-1 is listed as a pseudogene. The CDR3 runs 19 residues. CDR3 nucleotides: TGTGCCAGCAGCAACGGGACAGGGGGCGTTAGATCTATGAACACTGAAGCTTTCTTT. The encoded protein is CASSNGTGGVRSMNTEAFF.